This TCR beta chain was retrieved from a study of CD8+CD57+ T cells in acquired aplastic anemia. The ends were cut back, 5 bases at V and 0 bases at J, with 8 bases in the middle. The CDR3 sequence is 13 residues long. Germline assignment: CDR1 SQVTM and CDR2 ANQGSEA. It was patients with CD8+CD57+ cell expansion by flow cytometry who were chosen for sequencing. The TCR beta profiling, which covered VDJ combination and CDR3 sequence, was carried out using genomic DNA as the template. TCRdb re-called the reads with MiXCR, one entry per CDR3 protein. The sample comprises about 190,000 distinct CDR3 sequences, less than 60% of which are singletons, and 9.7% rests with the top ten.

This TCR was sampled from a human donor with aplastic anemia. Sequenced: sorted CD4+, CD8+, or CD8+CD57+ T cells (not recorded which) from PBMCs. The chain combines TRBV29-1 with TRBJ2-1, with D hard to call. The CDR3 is CSVIESSYNEQFF. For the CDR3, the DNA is TGCAGCGTTATCGAGAGCTCCTACAATGAGCAGTTCTTC.